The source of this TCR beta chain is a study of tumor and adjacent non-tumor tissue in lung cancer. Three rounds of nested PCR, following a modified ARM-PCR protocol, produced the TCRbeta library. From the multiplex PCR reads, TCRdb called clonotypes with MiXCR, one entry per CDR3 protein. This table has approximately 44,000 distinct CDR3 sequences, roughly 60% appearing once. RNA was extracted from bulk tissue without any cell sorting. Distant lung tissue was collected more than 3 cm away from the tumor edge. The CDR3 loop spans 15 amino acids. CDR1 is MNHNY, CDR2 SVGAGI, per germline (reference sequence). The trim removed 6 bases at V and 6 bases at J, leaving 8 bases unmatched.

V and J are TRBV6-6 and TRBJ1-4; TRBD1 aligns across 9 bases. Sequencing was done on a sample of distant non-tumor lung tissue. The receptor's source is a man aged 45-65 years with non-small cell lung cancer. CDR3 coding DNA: TGTGCCAGCAGACTTCAGGGACAGGGAGATGAAAAACTGTTTTTT. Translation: CASRLQGQGDEKLFF.